The 17 T cell receptor beta chains reported below all come from one sample, sequenced in a study of early T cells in non-severe SARS-CoV-2 infection. TCRdb re-called the 5' RACE reads through MiXCR, storing one row per CDR3 protein. The data contain some 66,000 distinct CDR3 sequences, 8% to 9.5% of them singletons. Sequenced: whole blood. These receptors originate from an adult who was a healthcare worker with PCR-confirmed SARS-CoV-2 infection or an uninfected control (not recorded which).

This clonotype was counted many times. The chain uses TRBV4-2 and TRBJ2-7; no clear D. Trimming stripped 3 bases from V and 2 bases from J, with 5 bases between. Per the germline V gene, CDR1 is LGHNA and CDR2 is YNFKEQ. The CDR3 is 12 residues long. The CDR3 region is CASSQATYEQYF. CDR3 coding DNA: TGTGCCAGCAGCCAGGCAACCTACGAGCAGTACTTC.

This clonotype occurred many times. This chain uses TRBV18 with TRBJ2-7; TRBD2 matches at 12 bases. Germline V gene data show CDR1 as KGHSH and CDR2 as LQKENI. The CDR3 loop spans 18 amino acids. V gave up 2 bases and J gave up 6 bases; unmatched junction bases: 14. The CDR3 nucleotides read TGTGCCAGCTCACCAAGGACTAGCGGGGATTACCCGCCCGGCGAGCAGTACTTC. Its protein product is CASSPRTSGDYPPGEQYF.

In its sample, this clonotype was seen a few times. The chain combines TRBV19 with TRBJ2-1; 9 bases are shared with TRBD2. CDR1 is LNHDA and CDR2 is SQIVND in the germline V gene (reference sequence). The CDR3 loop spans 17 amino acids. J lost 5 bases, V lost 3 bases, and 11 bases had no gene match. The CDR3 loop is CASSIEGAGGIDNEQFF. The CDR3 DNA follows: TGTGCCAGTAGTATTGAGGGAGCGGGAGGAATTGACAATGAGCAGTTCTTC.

This clonotype came up many times. The rearrangement joins TRBV7-2 to TRBJ2-1, with 8 bases lining up with TRBD2. The CDR3 consists of 12 residues. Germline loops: CDR1 SGHTA, CDR2 FQGNSA. The trim removed 4 bases at V and 15 bases at J, leaving 8 bases unmatched. The CDR3 nucleotides are TGTGCCAGCAGCTCTCACGGACTAGCCATGTTCTTC. It is translated as CASSSHGLAMFF.

This clonotype was detected many times. This chain uses TRBV11-3 with TRBJ2-1, with D tentatively TRBD2 (6 bases). CDR1 and CDR2 from the germline V gene are SGHNT and YENEEA. Deletions cut 1 base from V and 9 bases from J, with 13 bases between. There are 14 residues in the CDR3. CDR3 in DNA: TGTGCCAGCAGCTTAGTCTCCGGGAGTGGTGAGCAGTTCTTC. This encodes CASSLVSGSGEQFF.

Ten or more counts support this clonotype. The chain has TRBV7-6 and TRBJ2-7; TRBD2 matches 9 bases. This CDR3 has 16 residues. J gave up 6 bases and V 6 bases, and 15 bases lay outside the gene matches. Germline-derived CDR1 and CDR2 are SGHVS and FNYEAQ. DNA of the CDR3: TGTGCCAGCAGTTATACGGTGGCTAGCGGGACTTTCGAGCAGTACTTC. Translation gives CASSYTVASGTFEQYF.

This clonotype was seen many times. The chain joins TRBV7-2 to TRBJ2-2; 9 nucleotides line up with TRBD2. The V gene's germline CDR1 is SGHTA and CDR2 FQGNSA. J gave up 5 bases and V 3 bases, and 7 bases lay outside the gene matches. The CDR3 has 16 residues. The CDR3 bases are TGTGCCAGCAGCTTGCAAGCGGGACTAGCAACCGGGGAGCTGTTTTTT. Protein: CASSLQAGLATGELFF. The entire variable domain, with the rest obtained from reference TRBV7-2 and TRBJ2-2, is as follows: GAGVSQSPSNKVTEKGKDVELRCDPISGHTALYWYRQSLGQGLEFLIYFQGNSAPDKSGLPSDRFSAERTGGSVSTLTIQRTQQEDSAVYLCASSLQAGLATGELFFGEGSRLTVL.

The sample holds many counts of this clonotype. The V and J genes are TRBV29-1 and TRBJ2-1; D is uncertain. Germline loops: CDR1 SQVTM, CDR2 ANQGSEA. The CDR3 is made up of 11 amino acids. Trimming left V 7 bases short and J 8 bases short, with 12 bases between. DNA for the CDR3: TGCAGCGCCCAAACGGACGATGAGCAGTTCTTC. Translation gives CSAQTDDEQFF.

There are a few counts of this clonotype. This chain connects TRBV5-1 to TRBJ1-2; D gene ambiguous. The germline CDR1 and CDR2 sequences are SGHRS and YFSETQ. This CDR3 is built from 12 residues. With 5 bases removed from V and 4 bases from J, the gap between germline ends came to 9 bases. The CDR3, as DNA: TGCGCCAGCAGGGAGGGCTCCTATGGCTACACCTTC. Its translation: CASREGSYGYTF.

This clonotype was recorded a few times. This chain uses TRBV11-2 with TRBJ2-5, with 7 bases lining up with TRBD1. The J segment lost 4 bases and the V segment lost 1 base, leaving 3 bases of the junction unmatched. This CDR3 is built from 14 residues. Germline V CDR1 and CDR2: SGHAT, FQNNGV. DNA for the CDR3: TGTGCCAGCAGCTTAGTGAGGGGGCGAGAGACCCAGTACTTC. Its protein product is CASSLVRGRETQYF.

This clonotype was found many times. The chain recombines TRBV7-3 with TRBJ1-6; tentatively, D is TRBD1 (6 bases). V was pared by 1 base and J by 5 bases, with 9 bases between. The CDR3 consists of 15 residues. CDR1 is SGHTA and CDR2 is FQGTGA in the germline V gene. The CDR3 bases are TGTGCCAGCAGCTTAAACACAGGGAATAATTCACCCCTCCACTTT. Encoded protein: CASSLNTGNNSPLHF.

This clonotype was recorded a few times. The chain employs TRBV12-3 or TRBV12-4 and TRBJ2-1, with D possibly matching TRBD2 (6 bases). V lost 3 bases to trimming and J lost 2 bases, with 11 bases between them. There are 15 residues in the CDR3. The CDR3 coding sequence is TGTGCCAGCAGTTTCGGAGGGATAGCCTACAATGAGCAGTTCTTC. It translates to CASSFGGIAYNEQFF.

This clonotype was seen a few times. The chain joins TRBV7-6 to TRBJ2-5; the D is unclear. This CDR3 is 13 amino acids long. CDR1 and CDR2 (germline): SGHVS, FNYEAQ. V gave up 3 bases and J gave up 4 bases, with 9 bases separating them. The CDR3 spells CASSLRIGETQYF. In DNA, the CDR3 is TGTGCCAGCAGCTTGAGGATAGGAGAGACCCAGTACTTC. The full variable domain, rest sourced from reference TRBV7-6 and TRBJ2-5, is GAGVSQSPRYKVTKRGQDVALRCDPISGHVSLYWYRQALGQGPEFLTYFNYEAQQDKSGLPNDRFSAERPEGSISTLTIQRTEQRDSAMYRCASSLRIGETQYFGPGTRLLVL.

The V and J genes are TRBV28 and TRBJ2-4; D is unresolved. Trimming left V 1 base short and J 8 bases short, with 6 bases between. The CDR3 covers 12 residues. Germline CDR1 reads MDHEN; CDR2 reads SYDVKM. The CDR3 nucleotides are TGTGCCAGCAGTTTATTGTCGGACATTCAGTACTTC. It specifies CASSLLSDIQYF.

This rearrangement joins TRBV6-4 to TRBJ2-1; 9 bases line up with TRBD1. V trimming: 4 bases; J trimming: 2 bases; junction bases outside the gene matches: 6. The CDR3 covers 16 residues. Germline CDR1 and CDR2: MRHNA and SNTAGT. The CDR3 DNA sequence: TGTGCCAGCAGTGTCGAACAGGGGGCAGCCTACAATGAGCAGTTCTTC. Protein product: CASSVEQGAAYNEQFF.

In its sample, this clonotype was seen a few times. This chain uses TRBV7-8 with TRBJ1-5; D gene uncertain. V dropped 5 bases and J dropped 6 bases, with 20 bases sitting between them. Germline V gene sequence: CDR1 SGHVS, CDR2 FQNEAQ. This CDR3 spans 16 amino acids. CDR3 DNA: TGTGCCAGCAGCATGATCTTCGGGGATGTGGGTCAGCCCCAGCATTTT. This codes for CASSMIFGDVGQPQHF.

This clonotype was seen repeatedly, ten times or more. The chain links TRBV19 to TRBJ2-1, with 9 bases identical to TRBD1. Per germline, CDR1 LNHDA and CDR2 SQIVND (reference sequence). The junction had 5 bases not matched to a gene; V was cut back by 5 bases and J by 9 bases. CDR3 size: 13 residues. CDR3 amino acids: CASSAGQGLEQFF. CDR3 DNA: TGTGCCAGTAGTGCAGGACAGGGGCTTGAGCAGTTCTTC.